This TCR beta chain was profiled in a study of blood T cell repertoires in COVID-19. Whole-study context: Material from acute and convalescent COVID-19 was sourced from the United States, Italy and Spain. The analysed material was cDNA or gDNA that came from T cells, B-cell-depleted T cells, or PBMCs.

CDR1 and CDR2 (germline): GTSNPN, SVGIG (reference sequence). Trimming removed 0 bases from V and 0 bases from J; junction bases left unmatched: 8. This CDR3 is 18 amino acids long. TCRdb keeps only in-frame clones here, not all; method: immunoSEQ multiplex PCR. The table shows 50,000 or so clones, with over 75% occurring only once. The chain carries TRBV30 and TRBJ2-4, with TRBD1 identical over 10 bases. The sequenced material came from peripheral blood. The clonotype comes from a man older than 75 with COVID-19, enrolled during active disease. The CDR3 region has the DNA TGTGCCTGGAGTGTACAAGGGACAGGGGCTCTAGCCAAAAACATTCAGTACTTC. Protein product: CAWSVQGTGALAKNIQYF.